The present TCR beta chain was sequenced within a study of type 1 and type 2 diabetes patients. This clonotype was counted once. One end of the junction varies from germline; a read error may be responsible. Genomic DNA was the PCR template. A primer set of 30 forward and 13 reverse primers amplified the CDR3. TCRdb reprocessed the multiplex PCR reads with MiXCR, giving one entry per CDR3 protein. The repertoire consists of about 270,000 distinct CDR3 sequences, with approximately 45% occurring once and the leading ten covering roughly 13%. The germline V gene encodes CDR1 SGHTA and CDR2 FQGTGA. The CDR3 is 16 residues long.

The sample taken for sequencing was peripheral blood mononuclear cells (PBMCs). The chain joins TRBV7-3 to TRBJ2-2, with TRBD1 matching over 8 bases. The receptor was derived from a man between 18 and 29 years old with type 2 diabetes. In DNA form, the CDR3 reads TGTGCCAGCAGCCCCATTGCGACAGGGGACACCGGGGAGCTGTCTTTT. Translated, it gives CASSPIATGDTGELSF. Looking up the rest from reference TRBV7-3 and TRBJ2-2 gives the full variable domain: GAGVSQTPSNKVTEKGKYVELRCDPISGHTALYWYRQSLGQGPEFLIYFQGTGAADDSGLPNDRFFAVRPEGSVSTLKIQRTERGDSAVYLCASSPIATGDTGELSFGEGSRLTVL.